The 3 T cell receptor beta chains below all came from one sample that was sequenced in a study of blood T cell repertoires in COVID-19. Profiled with immunoSEQ multiplex PCR; TCRdb holds only in-frame clones, not every one. The data contain some 100,000 clones, under 90% of them singletons. The material sequenced was peripheral blood. These receptors originate from a human donor in a cohort sampled during active COVID-19.

The rearrangement joins TRBV4-3 to TRBJ1-5; D uncertain. V lost 0 bases and J lost 4, with 7 bases in between. Germline values: CDR1 LGHNA, CDR2 YSLEER. This CDR3 is built from 14 residues. CDR3 loop: CASSQDGRNQPQHF. For the CDR3, the DNA is TGCGCCAGCAGCCAAGATGGTCGGAATCAGCCCCAGCATTTT.

The rearrangement joins TRBV10-2 to TRBJ2-5; 12 bases are a match to TRBD2. V trimming: 3 bases; J trimming: 0 bases; junction bases outside the gene matches: 8. Germline loops: CDR1 WSHSY, CDR2 SAAADI. The CDR3 runs 18 residues. The CDR3 region has the DNA TGCGCCAGCAGTGATATTCTAGCGGGGGGGTTGTACCAAGAGACCCAGTACTTC. Encoded protein: CASSDILAGGLYQETQYF.

The V gene is TRBV7-9, the J gene TRBJ2-1; 7 positions match TRBD2. Germline lookup yields CDR1 SEHNR and CDR2 FQNEAQ (reference sequence). J gave up 0 bases and V 5 bases, and 13 bases lay outside the gene matches. The length of the CDR3 is 18 residues. CDR3 loop: CASSQTTLAVHSYNEQFF. Here the CDR3 DNA reads TGTGCCAGCAGCCAAACTACTCTAGCGGTACACTCCTACAATGAGCAGTTCTTC.